The 15 T cell receptor beta chains given below trace back to one sample, sequenced in a study of metastatic and nonmetastatic thyroid tumors. MiXCR reprocessed the PCR reads for TCRdb. The sample holds 25,000 to 40,000 clones, roughly a fifth seen once. Every patient underwent thyroid surgery untreated. Sequenced sample: blood. Source of these receptors: a female donor with papillary thyroid cancer or a benign thyroid nodule (not recorded which). Some clones in this sample may be carry-over from other donors' samples.

In its sample, this clone was seen many times. The rearrangement joins TRBV5-6 to TRBJ2-7; D gene unclear. V lost 2 bases, J lost 0 bases, and 9 bases lay in between. CDR3 size: 14 residues. Germline V lookup: CDR1 SGHDT, CDR2 YYEEEE. CDR3 bases: TGTGCCAGCAGCTTTCGGCAGAACTCCTACGAGCAGTACTTC. Amino acid sequence: CASSFRQNSYEQYF.

This clone was observed at least ten times. The chain recombines TRBV18 with TRBJ2-7, with 12 bases matching TRBD1. Trimming cost V 3 bases and J 4 bases; bases outside gene matches: 1. Germline CDR1 KGHSH, CDR2 LQKENI. The CDR3 is made up of 14 amino acids. CDR3 region: CASSPGQGAYEQYF. DNA for the CDR3: TGTGCCAGCTCACCGGGACAGGGGGCTTACGAGCAGTACTTC. Looking up the rest from reference TRBV18 and TRBJ2-7 gives the full variable domain: NAGVMQNPRHLVRRRGQEARLRCSPMKGHSHVYWYRQLPEEGLKFMVYLQKENIIDESGMPKERFSAEFPKEGPSILRIQQVVRGDSAAYFCASSPGQGAYEQYFGPGTRLTVT.

For the CDR3, the DNA is TGTGCCAGCAGTACGGCCGGGGATGAGCAGTTCTTC. Amino acid sequence: CASSTAGDEQFF. The gene calls are TRBV6-2 or TRBV6-3 and TRBJ2-1, with D perhaps TRBD2 (5 bases). CDR3 size: 12 residues. Germline V gives CDR1 MNHEY, CDR2 SVGEGT. V gave up 5 bases and J gave up 8 bases, with 10 bases separating them.

On this clone: Within the sample, other DNA sequences also encode this same CDR3. The chain has TRBV7-3 and TRBJ2-1, with TRBD2 matching 9 bases. V lost 0 bases, J lost 5 bases, and 5 bases stayed unmatched. Looked up from germline, CDR1 is SGHTA and CDR2 is FQGTGA. The CDR3 is 16 amino acids. The CDR3 DNA is TGTGCCAGCAGCTTAACTGGGCGGGGGGGAAACAATGAGCAGTTCTTC. Its translation is CASSLTGRGGNNEQFF. Complete variable domain (other parts from reference TRBV7-3 and TRBJ2-1): GAGVSQTPSNKVTEKGKYVELRCDPISGHTALYWYRQSLGQGPEFLIYFQGTGAADDSGLPNDRFFAVRPEGSVSTLKIQRTERGDSAVYLCASSLTGRGGNNEQFFGPGTRLTVL.

The chain links TRBV6-1 to TRBJ1-2, with TRBD1 identical over 8 bases. V trimming: 7 bases; J trimming: 8 bases; junction bases outside the gene matches: 18. The CDR3 is made up of 16 amino acids. Germline CDR1 and CDR2: MNHNS and SASEGT. CDR3 bases: TGTGCCAGCATTCTTATGTGGGCAGGGGGCATGGGCGGCTACACCTTC. Residues: CASILMWAGGMGGYTF.

This clone was seen only a few times. The gene calls are TRBV19 and TRBJ1-2; possible D gene TRBD1, 5 bases. CDR1 and CDR2 from the germline V gene are LNHDA and SQIVND (reference sequence). CDR3 length equals 13 residues. V lost 5 bases and J 1 base, leaving 8 bases between the germline ends. CDR3 DNA: TGTGCCAGTAGTCCCGGGGGTAACTATGGCTACACCTTC. Residues: CASSPGGNYGYTF. The whole variable domain, filled in from reference TRBV19 and TRBJ1-2, reads DGGITQSPKYLFRKEGQNVTLSCEQNLNHDAMYWYRQDPGQGLRLIYYSQIVNDFQKGDIAEGYSVSREKKESFPLTVTSAQKNPTAFYLCASSPGGNYGYTFGSGTRLTVV.

The CDR3 reads CASSERDRGVNTEAFF. DNA for the CDR3: TGTGCCAGCAGTGAGCGAGACAGGGGGGTGAACACTGAAGCTTTCTTT. The chain recombines TRBV6-1 with TRBJ1-1; 9 nucleotides align to TRBD1. J gave up 0 bases and V 3 bases, and 5 bases lay outside the gene matches. CDR3 length equals 16 residues. The germline V gene has CDR1 MNHNS and CDR2 SASEGT.

The chain links TRBV20-1 to TRBJ2-7, with D maybe TRBD1 (5 bases). The CDR3 sequence is 12 residues long. Germline-derived CDR1 and CDR2 are DFQATT and SNEGSKA (reference sequence). Trimming left V 3 bases short and J 6 bases short, with 12 bases between. The DNA for the CDR3 is TGCAGTGCTAGTGGGGATACAGGCGAGCAGTACGTC. Encoded protein: CSASGDTGEQYV.

This clone was seen repeatedly, ten times or more. The V call is TRBV10-2, the J call TRBJ2-7; D perhaps matches TRBD2 (5 bases). The CDR3 is made up of 14 amino acids. Trimming pared 3 bases from V and 6 bases from J, leaving 15 bases between. Germline V gene data show CDR1 as WSHSY and CDR2 as SAAADI. The CDR3, as DNA: TGCGCCAGCAGTGATTCCGGGGTCTTAGGCGAGCAGTACTTC. It specifies CASSDSGVLGEQYF.

This clone was counted many times. The genes are TRBV20-1 and TRBJ2-1; 7 bases match TRBD1. The V and J ends lost 1 base and 12 bases, in that order; junction bases with no gene match: 12. Germline assignment: CDR1 DFQATT and CDR2 SNEGSKA (reference sequence). The CDR3 consists of 14 residues. In nucleotides, the CDR3 is TGCAGTGCTAGAGCGCTCGGGACAGACCAACGGCAGTTCTTC. This translates into CSARALGTDQRQFF.

Worth noting for this clone: One end of the junction varies from germline; a read error may be responsible. V and J are TRBV19 and TRBJ2-1, with 8 bases matching TRBD2. This CDR3 has 15 amino acids. Germline assignment: CDR1 LNHDA and CDR2 SQIVND (reference sequence). DNA for the CDR3: TGTGCCAGTAGTACTAGGACTAGCCTTCTCAATGATCAGTTCTTC. It codes for CASSTRTSLLNDQFF.

This clone showed up many times. The gene calls are TRBV7-2 and TRBJ2-5; D is perhaps TRBD1 or TRBD2 (6 bases each). Looked up from germline, CDR1 is SGHTA and CDR2 is FQGNSA. The CDR3 runs to 14 residues. The V end was cut by 1 base, the J end by 5 bases, with 11 bases between. The CDR3 nucleotides read TGTGCCAGCAGCTTAGGGGGGGCCACGGAGACCCAGTACTTC. It is translated as CASSLGGATETQYF.

CDR3 amino acids: CIVPPRGTGELFF. The CDR3 coding sequence is TGCATTGTGCCTCCCAGAGGCACCGGGGAGCTGTTTTTT. This chain uses TRBV20-1 with TRBJ2-2; D call uncertain. CDR3 length: 13 amino acids. Germline loops: CDR1 DFQATT, CDR2 SNEGSKA (reference sequence).

This clone was seen at least ten times. The V call is TRBV5-6, the J call TRBJ2-7; TRBD2 aligns across 8 bases. The CDR3 length is 16 residues. Trimming cost V 4 bases and J 0 bases; bases outside gene matches: 9. Germline CDR1 and CDR2: SGHDT and YYEEEE. CDR3: CASSQIAGRSSYEQYF. The CDR3 coding sequence is TGTGCCAGCAGCCAAATAGCGGGGCGAAGCTCCTACGAGCAGTACTTC.

V is TRBV20-1 and J is TRBJ2-7, with 8 bases aligning to TRBD2. This CDR3 comprises 14 residues. Per germline, CDR1 DFQATT and CDR2 SNEGSKA (reference sequence). V gave up 1 base and J gave up 7 bases; unmatched junction bases: 9. In DNA form, the CDR3 reads TGCAGTGCTAGAGGTGGGACTAGAGCTTTAGAGCAGTACTTC. Protein sequence: CSARGGTRALEQYF.